The 23 T cell receptor beta chains in this list originate from one sample, sequenced in a study of blood T cell repertoires in COVID-19 (dated by TCRdb to between 2020 and 2021). The library was produced with the immunoSEQ multiplex PCR assay. This immuneACCESS table, as held by TCRdb, lists in-frame sequences with V and J called but not all clones. Of the missing ones, under half trace to an unresolved V gene in checked studies; the others have no known cause. This sample gives about 130,000 clones in total; approximately 86% of them show up just once. Approximately 10% of the sample is held by the ten biggest clonotypes. The sequenced sample was peripheral blood. All receptors derive from a woman in her 70s with COVID-19, enrolled during active disease.

The chain is built from TRBV27 and TRBJ1-1, with a possible D match to TRBD1 (5 bases). The CDR3 is made up of 17 amino acids. Germline assignment: CDR1 MNHEY and CDR2 SMNVEV (reference sequence). The V gene lost 4 bases and the J gene lost 3 bases, with 21 bases spanning the gap. The chain's CDR3 is CASSSFLFRRDYTEAFF. Written as DNA, the CDR3 is TGTGCCAGCAGTTCGTTTCTCTTCCGCCGGGACTACACTGAAGCTTTCTTT.

The rearrangement uses TRBV9 and TRBJ2-2, with a possible D match to TRBD2 (5 bases). Trimming left V 3 bases short and J 5 bases short, with 14 bases between. This CDR3 contains 15 residues. Germline CDR1 and CDR2: SGDLS and YYNGEE. CDR3 sequence reads: CASSARTVGTGELFF. The CDR3 nucleotides read TGTGCCAGCAGCGCTCGGACTGTGGGGACCGGGGAGCTGTTTTTT.

The chain is built from TRBV5-1 and TRBJ2-1; 13 positions agree with TRBD2. The V gene's germline CDR1 is SGHRS and CDR2 YFSETQ. This CDR3 is built from 20 residues. Unmatched junction bases numbered 9, after V lost 0 bases and J lost 0 bases. CDR3 protein: CASSLGLAGGHTSSYNEQFF. CDR3 in DNA: TGCGCCAGCAGCTTGGGACTAGCGGGGGGCCATACAAGCTCCTACAATGAGCAGTTCTTC.

The chain combines TRBV5-1 with TRBJ1-4; 7 bases agree with TRBD1. Trimming at V came to 0 bases and at J to 8 bases, leaving 4 bases not matched to a gene. The CDR3 loop spans 14 amino acids. Germline V lookup: CDR1 SGHRS, CDR2 YFSETQ. The CDR3 region is CASSLGGGKEKLFF. The CDR3 nucleotides read TGCGCCAGCAGCTTGGGAGGGGGCAAGGAAAAACTGTTTTTT.

The chain combines TRBV3-1 (or the pseudogene TRBV3-2) with TRBJ1-5; no reliable D call. CDR3 size: 15 residues. Germline V gene lookup returns CDR1 LGHDT and CDR2 YNNKEL (reference sequence). The V end was cut by 0 bases, the J end by 3 bases, with 9 bases between. In nucleotides, the CDR3 is TGTGCCAGCAGCCAAGATGGCCACCCCAATCAGCCCCAGCATTTT. This sequence encodes CASSQDGHPNQPQHF.

The chain links TRBV5-1 to TRBJ2-2, with TRBD2 identical over 10 bases. The junction had 6 bases not matched to a gene; V was cut back by 4 bases and J by 6 bases. The CDR3 extends over 15 amino acids. Germline assignment: CDR1 SGHRS and CDR2 YFSETQ. CDR3: CASSQERGGAGELFF. CDR3 coding DNA: TGCGCCAGCAGCCAAGAGCGGGGGGGCGCCGGGGAGCTGTTTTTT.

This chain links TRBV30 with TRBJ2-3; TRBD2 matches 7 bases. Per the germline V gene, CDR1 is GTSNPN and CDR2 is SVGIG (reference sequence). The trim removed 0 bases at V and 4 bases at J, leaving 13 bases unmatched. The CDR3 extends over 17 amino acids. The CDR3 reads CAWSVSGGNLGADTQYF. The CDR3, as DNA: TGTGCCTGGAGTGTATCGGGAGGTAACCTCGGTGCAGATACGCAGTATTTT.

The J gene is TRBJ1-1, the V gene TRBV12-5, with TRBD1 identical over 9 bases. The ends lost 6 bases at V and 4 bases at J; junction bases unmatched: 3. Germline CDR1 reads LGHNT; CDR2 reads FRNRAP. This CDR3 comprises 13 residues. CDR3 sequence: CASGPQGATEAFF. Written as DNA, the CDR3 is TGTGCTAGTGGCCCACAGGGGGCCACTGAAGCTTTCTTT. The full variable domain, in which reference TRBV12-5 and TRBJ1-1 provide the parts outside the CDR3, is DARVTQTPRHKVTEMGQEVTMRCQPILGHNTVFWYRQTMMQGLELLAYFRNRAPLDDSGMPKDRFSAEMPDATLATLKIQPSEPRDSAVYFCASGPQGATEAFFGQGTRLTVV.

The V call is TRBV6-5, the J call TRBJ1-4; D is possibly TRBD1 (5 bases). CDR3 size: 14 residues. CDR1 is MNHEY, CDR2 SVGAGI, per germline. Trimming shortened V by 5 bases and J by 4 bases, and 11 bases separated the two germline ends. The CDR3 spells CASSKGISNEKLFF. DNA for the CDR3: TGTGCCAGCAGTAAGGGGATTAGTAATGAAAAACTGTTTTTT.

The CDR3 loop reads CAWSSQGKGGYTF. The DNA of the CDR3 is TGTGCCTGGAGTAGTCAGGGGAAGGGTGGCTACACCTTC. The chain employs TRBV30 and TRBJ1-2; tentative D call: TRBD1 (6 bases). V lost 2 bases and J 7 bases, leaving 14 bases between the germline ends. Per germline, CDR1 GTSNPN and CDR2 SVGIG (reference sequence). The CDR3 contains 13 residues.

The chain is built from TRBV11-2 and TRBJ1-2; D possibly corresponds to TRBD1 (6 bases). There are 15 residues in the CDR3. Trimming removed 1 base from V and 3 bases from J, with 12 bases in between. From germline, CDR1 is SGHAT and CDR2 FQNNGV. In DNA, the CDR3 is TGTGCCAGCAGCTTAGGGCCAGGGACATACTATGGCTACACCTTC. Translating gives CASSLGPGTYYGYTF.

The chain uses TRBV21-1 and TRBJ2-1; the D call in the table, TRBD1, was not verified against the DNA. TRBV21-1 is a pseudogene locus. This CDR3 is 15 amino acids long. Here the CDR3 reads CASSCDRNSYNEQFF. CDR3 in DNA: TGTGCCAGCAGCTGCGACAGAAACTCCTACAATGAGCAGTTCTTC.

This clone was seen only once. The CDR3 reads CASSPPSGLAGGYEQYF. CDR3 bases: TGTGCCAGCTCACCACCCTCAGGACTAGCGGGGGGATACGAGCAGTACTTC. The rearrangement links TRBV18 to TRBJ2-7, with 14 bases fitting TRBD2. The CDR3 has 17 amino acids. CDR1 is KGHSH, CDR2 LQKENI, per germline. Trimming removed 0 bases from V and 4 bases from J; junction bases left unmatched: 5.

This clone was seen a single time. The V call is TRBV11-3, the J call TRBJ2-7, with TRBD1 identical over 9 bases. V gave up 0 bases and J gave up 6 bases; unmatched junction bases: 3. Germline CDR1 reads SGHNT; CDR2 reads YENEEA. CDR3 length: 14 amino acids. This chain's CDR3 is CASSLEGTGSEQYF. CDR3 sequence (DNA): TGTGCCAGCAGCTTAGAAGGGACAGGGTCCGAGCAGTACTTC. Filled out from reference TRBV11-3 and TRBJ2-7, the complete variable domain reads EAGVVQSPRYKIIEKKQPVAFWCNPISGHNTLYWYLQNLGQGPELLIRYENEEAVDDSQLPKDRFSAERLKGVDSTLKIQPAELGDSAVYLCASSLEGTGSEQYFGPGTRLTVT.

This clone was seen only a few times. The chain uses TRBV15 and TRBJ2-5; TRBD1 matches 10 bases. Unmatched junction bases numbered 7, after V lost 1 base and J lost 5 bases. The length of the CDR3 is 16 residues. Germline V gives CDR1 LNHNV, CDR2 YYDKDF (reference sequence). The CDR3 is CATSRVTGGGGETQYF. CDR3 in DNA: TGTGCCACCAGCAGAGTGACAGGGGGCGGTGGGGAGACCCAGTACTTC.

This clone was recorded only once. The chain joins TRBV16 to TRBJ2-3; TRBD1 agrees at 10 bases. The germline V gene encodes CDR1 KGHSY and CDR2 FQNENV. The CDR3 runs to 17 residues. The J segment lost 4 bases and the V segment lost 0 bases, leaving 7 bases of the junction unmatched. CDR3 loop: CASSQSGRQGASDTQYF. The CDR3 DNA reads TGTGCCAGCAGCCAATCCGGGAGACAGGGGGCTTCAGATACGCAGTATTTT.

The chain uses TRBV24-1 and TRBJ2-7; 8 bases fit TRBD1. The CDR3 is 15 amino acids. Germline CDR1 is KGHDR and CDR2 is SFDVKD. The V segment lost 4 bases and the J segment 6 bases; nucleotides outside the gene matches: 10. CDR3 protein: CATSDTTGVVSEQYF. CDR3 bases: TGTGCCACCAGTGACACGACAGGGGTCGTTAGCGAGCAGTACTTC.

This chain connects TRBV6-5 to TRBJ1-4; tentative D call: TRBD1 (5 bases). The CDR3 runs 14 residues. Between the trimmed V and J ends, which lost 7 bases and 0 bases, there was a span of 9 bases. Germline lookup yields CDR1 MNHEY and CDR2 SVGAGI. The CDR3 loop is CASIREATNEKLFF. In DNA form, the CDR3 reads TGTGCCAGCATCAGGGAGGCAACTAATGAAAAACTGTTTTTT.

The chain employs TRBV7-9 and TRBJ1-6; D perhaps matches TRBD1 (5 bases). In germline, CDR1 is SEHNR, CDR2 FQNEAQ (reference sequence). CDR3 length equals 16 residues. V lost 5 bases and J 7 bases, leaving 18 bases between the germline ends. This chain's CDR3 is CASSPMRAEGNSPLHF. The CDR3 DNA reads as TGTGCCAGCAGCCCGATGCGGGCGGAGGGGAATTCACCCCTCCACTTT.

V and J are TRBV28 and TRBJ1-1, with 11 bases matching TRBD1. The J segment lost 6 bases and the V segment lost 2 bases, leaving 2 bases of the junction unmatched. The length of the CDR3 is 14 residues. CDR1 MDHEN and CDR2 SYDVKM come from the germline V gene. For the CDR3, the DNA is TGTGCCAGCAGTTTAGGGACAGGGGGATCTGAAGCTTTCTTT. Translation: CASSLGTGGSEAFF.

The chain joins TRBV5-6 to TRBJ2-2; 8 nucleotides match TRBD1. This CDR3 contains 16 residues. The trim removed 2 bases at V and 0 bases at J, leaving 3 bases unmatched. CDR1 and CDR2 from the germline V gene are SGHDT and YYEEEE. Here the CDR3 DNA reads TGTGCCAGCAGCTTATTGGACAGGGCGAACACCGGGGAGCTGTTTTTT. Protein product: CASSLLDRANTGELFF. The entire variable domain, with the rest obtained from reference TRBV5-6 and TRBJ2-2, is as follows: DAGVTQSPTHLIKTRGQQVTLRCSPKSGHDTVSWYQQALGQGPQFIFQYYEEEERQRGNFPDRFSGHQFPNYSSELNVNALLLGDSALYLCASSLLDRANTGELFFGEGSRLTVL.

J is TRBJ1-2 and V is TRBV6-6, with TRBD1 matching 11 bases. Germline-derived CDR1 and CDR2 are MNHNY and SVGAGI (reference sequence). The V segment lost 5 bases and the J segment 3 bases; nucleotides outside the gene matches: 5. This CDR3 spans 15 amino acids. CDR3 DNA sequence: TGTGCCAGCAGTCCTCGGGACAGGGGGGACTATGGCTACACCTTC. This codes for CASSPRDRGDYGYTF.

This chain connects TRBV3-1 (or the pseudogene TRBV3-2) to TRBJ2-2; D is perhaps TRBD1 (6 bases). Looked up from germline, CDR1 is LGHDT and CDR2 is YNNKEL (reference sequence). The CDR3 loop spans 14 amino acids. V was shortened by 2 bases and J by 5 bases, with 9 bases between the two germline ends. CDR3 sequence: CASSQFTGTGELFF. CDR3 nucleotides: TGTGCCAGCAGCCAATTCACAGGGACCGGGGAGCTGTTTTTT.